Sequencing of this T cell receptor (beta chain) was carried out in a study of T cell responses to AZD1222 COVID-19 vaccine. From germline, CDR1 is SGHTA and CDR2 FQGNSA. Trimming cost V 0 bases and J 6 bases, with 9 bases left between them. This CDR3 region has 13 residues. Using immunoSEQ multiplex PCR, the repertoire was profiled, and TCRdb retains in-frame clones only, with some absent. The sample carries approximately 210,000 clones, approximately 89% recorded once. This clone was picked up a small number of times. J is TRBJ2-7 and V is TRBV7-2, with no clear D. The material sequenced was peripheral blood, taken 28 days after the second AZD1222 dose. This sequence originates from an adult who received the AZD1222 COVID-19 vaccine. CDR3 in DNA: TGTGCCAGCAGCTTAGCGAATGAGCCCGAGCAGTACTTC. Translating it yields CASSLANEPEQYF.